This TCR beta chain emerged from a study of beta chain features in type 1 diabetes (dated by TCRdb to the late 2010s). Some background on the complete study: Mean age, gender distribution, total cell number and subset yield did not differ between patients and healthy donors. The study compared TCRB repertoires of sorted circulating CD4+ T cell subsets between recently diagnosed type 1 diabetes patients and matched healthy donors. Regulatory and stem cell-like memory subsets were obtained from only 8 patients and about eight healthy donors, while naive and central memory subsets were obtained from all 28 donors. Across all samples, about 110 million sorted cells were examined, and cell number per subset correlated strongly with RNA yield.

Each donor gave one peripheral blood draw, averaging about 100 mL, which was collected into heparinised tubes. Naive, central memory, regulatory and stem cell-like memory CD4+ T cells were sorted on a BD FACSAria II using a panel including CD45RO, CCR7, CD25, CD127, CD95 and CD27. Purity was above 98% for every sorted population. PBMCs were separated immediately by Lymphoprep density gradient centrifugation and were stained directly, without being cultured. Samples were stained and sorted in pairs, with one healthy donor and one patient per experiment, so that batch effects were minimized. Spanning cysteine to phenylalanine, the CDR3 consists of 14 amino acids. Of all the DNA, just the CDR3 is kept, 42 bases in frame from base 1. The V and J ends are trimmed by 3 bases and 4 bases, leaving 11 bases between them. For CDR1 and CDR2, the germline V gene lists SGHVS and FQNEAQ. The entire amount of isolated RNA was reverse transcribed using the High Capacity cDNA Reverse Transcription Kit, so the sequenced TCRB transcripts were expressed ones. Naive, central memory and regulatory T cell samples underwent deep immunoSEQ sequencing, averaging about 3.3 million total reads per sample. Sorted cells were lysed in RLT buffer and RNA was extracted with DNase-treated RNeasy Micro or Mini kits, depending on cell number. Each cell subset was processed on its own to prevent cross-contamination, while patient and healthy donor samples were processed together. The immunoSEQ multiplex PCR was used to amplify TCRB sequences from cDNA, generating 87-bp fragments that spanned the CDR3 region. The amplicons were sequenced using the Illumina HiSeq platform. As for the authors' bioinformatics: Synthetic template baselines were used to correct PCR bias computationally, reads within Hamming distance 2 were collapsed together, and singletons that could not be merged were discarded. Reads were aligned to IMGT to assign V, D and J genes, CDR3 length, and insertions or deletions at six rearrangement sites. Within each subset, clonotype counts were normalized to sorted cell number, and only after that were true diversity and Gini coefficients computed with the tcR R package. The overlap coefficient, calculated on TCRB nucleotide sequences, was used to quantify repertoire sharing. As a proxy for the pre-selection repertoire, out-of-frame TCRB sequences from naive cells were analyzed. The table was pulled from immuneACCESS by TCRdb, which kept in-frame rearrangements only. Such tables lose some clones; where checked, under half of the loss comes from unresolved V genes, and the rest has no known cause. V, J and clone size were drawn from that table, and D and trimming were deduced from the DNA. Recorded for this sample are 450,000 or so clones; over 9.5% of them occurred a single time. The ten largest clonotypes hold about 0.042% of the sample.

Overall results and qualifications from the work: A moderate but significant shortening of TCRB CDR3 length was observed in type 1 diabetes patients in all four CD4+ subsets. At VDJ recombination sites, type 1 diabetes patients had fewer insertions and more deleted nucleotides, which implies abnormalities in thymic rearrangement. Naive, central memory and regulatory TCRB repertoires appeared to be more alike among patients than among healthy donors. Shorter templates might be favored by PCR, yet because patient and control samples were amplified and corrected together, any such skew would affect both groups equally. Because cDNA rather than genomic DNA was sequenced, highly expressing activated cells could have been over-represented, although no difference in activation and CD3 levels was found between groups. HLA sub-analyses involved small numbers of individuals, so any influence of HLA type on TCRB rearrangement remained unresolved.

Concerning this clone: The antigen it binds to is not known. Base qualities are not provided; no much larger clone lies one nucleotide away.

The rearrangement combines TRBV7-8 with TRBJ2-3, with TRBD2 tentatively as D gene (5 bases match). The clonotype comes from a woman aged 18-30 years in good health. Material: naive CD4+ T cells from blood. The sample's cell subset or site label, decoded: true naive CD4+ T cells. The nucleotides are TGTGCCAGCAGCTTTTCGACTAACGCAGATACGCAGTATTTT. The resulting protein is CASSFSTNADTQYF.